Described below is a single T cell receptor (beta chain) sequence and its context. The antigen is undetermined. Naivety among CD8 cells was defined by CD45RO negativity and positive CCR7 selection, thereby excluding terminally differentiated effector memory CD45RA+ cells. Data came from immunoSEQ multiplex PCR; TCRdb stores just in-frame clones and leaves some out. This sample has approximately 2,000,000 clones, with 93% found just once. The sample is drawn from a study of shared clonotypes between healthy human individuals. Overall study findings and caveats: The study found approximately 5% of naive CD4 clonotypes shared across a few donors.

The CDR3 totals 13 residues. Per germline, CDR1 LGHNA and CDR2 YNFKEQ. V was trimmed by 2 bases and J by 1 base, leaving 6 bases between them. The V and J genes are TRBV4-2 and TRBJ2-7, with D uncertain. The specimen was naive CD8+ T cells from PBMCs. The TCR comes from a man aged 18 to 29 in good health. Some clones in this sample may be carry-over from other donors' samples. This CDR3 reads CASSQSRSYEQYF. In DNA, the CDR3 is TGTGCCAGCAGCCAATCAAGATCCTACGAGCAGTACTTC.